One and the same sample provided the 22 T cell receptor beta chains below, sequenced in a study of OX40 agonist ivuxolimab in advanced cancers. This table comes from immunoSEQ multiplex PCR, and its TCRdb copy is limited to in-frame clones, with some not included. The sample records about 91,000 clones, around 85% being singletons. Sequencing used CD4+ or CD8+ T cells sorted from blood, obtained in a trial of the OX40 agonist ivuxolimab. The receptors were sampled from an adult with an advanced solid tumor such as melanoma, head and neck, liver or kidney cancer.

The chain has TRBV18 and TRBJ1-3; D perhaps matches TRBD1 (5 bases). The V gene lost 2 bases and the J gene lost 4 bases, with 9 bases spanning the gap. The CDR3 has 14 residues. Germline V lookup: CDR1 KGHSH, CDR2 LQKENI. The CDR3: CASSPRGAGNTIYF. The CDR3 coding sequence is TGTGCCAGCTCACCAAGGGGAGCAGGAAACACCATATATTTT.

The chain employs TRBV21-1 and TRBJ2-5. TRBV21-1 is termed a pseudogene. The CDR3 contains 15 residues. The CDR3 bases are TGTGCCAGCAGCAAAGCTTACGGGCGGACCGTAACCCAGTACTTC. Residues: CASSKAYGRTVTQYF.

In its sample, this clone was seen a few times. The V call is TRBV5-1, the J call TRBJ1-6; TRBD1 matches at 7 bases. Looked up from germline, CDR1 is SGHRS and CDR2 is YFSETQ. This CDR3 contains 16 residues. After removal of 5 bases from V and 5 bases from J, the junction contained 10 bases not matched to a gene. The CDR3, as DNA: TGCGCCAGCAGTCAGGTGGGGGACAGCAATAATTCACCCCTCCACTTT. Its translation: CASSQVGDSNNSPLHF.

The chain joins TRBV19 to TRBJ1-1; D might be TRBD1 (6 bases). Deletions cut 5 bases from V and 5 bases from J, with 21 bases between. Germline CDR1 is LNHDA and CDR2 is SQIVND (reference sequence). The CDR3 contains 16 residues. CDR3: CASSPQPQGVVTEAFF. Here the CDR3 DNA reads TGTGCCAGTAGTCCGCAACCACAGGGAGTTGTTACTGAAGCTTTCTTT.

The chain couples TRBV9 to TRBJ2-5; 9 nucleotides agree with TRBD2. Unmatched junction bases numbered 4, after V lost 2 bases and J lost 5 bases. Germline loops: CDR1 SGDLS, CDR2 YYNGEE. There are 14 residues in the CDR3. The CDR3 reads CASSVSGRSETQYF. CDR3 in DNA: TGTGCCAGCAGCGTTAGCGGGAGATCCGAGACCCAGTACTTC. Full variable domain (outside the CDR3, taken from reference TRBV9 and TRBJ2-5): DSGVTQTPKHLITATGQRVTLRCSPRSGDLSVYWYQQSLDQGLQFLIQYYNGEERAKGNILERFSAQQFPDLHSELNLSSLELGDSALYFCASSVSGRSETQYFGPGTRLLVL.

This clone is a singleton in its sample. This sequence joins TRBV5-1 and TRBJ2-2; 7 nucleotides agree with TRBD1. V shed 4 bases, J shed 6 bases, and the junction held 12 bases outside the gene matches. Germline V lookup: CDR1 SGHRS, CDR2 YFSETQ. This CDR3 is 16 amino acids long. CDR3 nucleotides: TGCGCCAGCAGCCTTGGTCCTACAGGGGCGTCCGGGGAGCTGTTTTTT. Amino acids: CASSLGPTGASGELFF.

This CDR3 reads CAWSSGTYSNQPQHF. The CDR3 coding sequence is TGTGCCTGGAGCTCCGGGACGTATAGCAATCAGCCCCAGCATTTT. V usage is TRBV30 and J usage is TRBJ1-5, with D possibly TRBD1 on 5 matching bases. The V end was cut by 3 bases, the J end by 0 bases, with 12 bases between. The CDR3 contains 15 residues. From germline, CDR1 is GTSNPN and CDR2 SVGIG (reference sequence).

This clone was observed a handful of times. The chain uses TRBV6-5 and TRBJ2-5; a possible D gene is TRBD1 (6 bases). The CDR3 spans 13 residues. In germline, CDR1 is MNHEY, CDR2 SVGAGI. V lost 5 bases and J lost 5, with 12 bases in between. The chain's CDR3 is CASSNRVAETQYF. The CDR3 DNA reads TGTGCCAGCAGTAACAGGGTTGCGGAGACCCAGTACTTC.

The chain uses TRBV10-3 and TRBJ1-2, with unresolved D. The CDR3 contains 14 residues. V was shortened by 4 bases and J by 0 bases, with 9 bases between the two germline ends. The germline gives CDR1 ENHRY, CDR2 SYGVKD. In nucleotides, the CDR3 is TGTGCCATCAGTGGGCAAACAGCTAACTATGGCTACACCTTC. Protein sequence: CAISGQTANYGYTF.

This clone has only a few counts. The V gene is TRBV19, the J gene TRBJ1-2; no definite D call. Germline values: CDR1 LNHDA, CDR2 SQIVND (reference sequence). The ends were cut back, 6 bases at V and 8 bases at J, with 10 bases in the middle. There are 11 residues in the CDR3. The CDR3 nucleotides read TGTGCCAGTAGGGAAGACTTGGGCTACACCTTC. Amino acid sequence: CASREDLGYTF.

This chain connects TRBV4-1 to TRBJ2-6; 9 positions agree with TRBD1. The V and J ends lost 6 bases and 1 base, in that order; junction bases with no gene match: 7. Germline CDR1 MGHRA, CDR2 YSYEKL. CDR3 length: 17 amino acids. CDR3 nucleotide sequence: TGCGCCAGCAGTAGGGACAGGGTGGAGTCTGGGGCCAACGTCCTGACTTTC. As protein: CASSRDRVESGANVLTF.

The J gene is TRBJ1-6, the V gene TRBV5-6; 9 nucleotides agree with TRBD1. Per germline, CDR1 SGHDT and CDR2 YYEEEE. The V segment lost 2 bases and the J segment 10 bases; nucleotides outside the gene matches: 4. The CDR3 loop spans 14 amino acids. The CDR3 spells CASSFTGGESPLHF. The CDR3 bases are TGTGCCAGCAGCTTTACAGGGGGCGAATCACCCCTCCACTTT. The full variable domain, in which reference TRBV5-6 and TRBJ1-6 provide the parts outside the CDR3, is DAGVTQSPTHLIKTRGQQVTLRCSPKSGHDTVSWYQQALGQGPQFIFQYYEEEERQRGNFPDRFSGHQFPNYSSELNVNALLLGDSALYLCASSFTGGESPLHFGNGTRLTVT.

There are a few counts of this clone. The CDR3, as DNA: TGTGCCAGCAGCCTGGGCAGCCGCAATGAAAAACTGTTTTTT. It codes for CASSLGSRNEKLFF. The chain joins TRBV11-2 to TRBJ1-4; no firm D call. Trimming took 5 bases from V and 5 from J, leaving 12 bases between them. Germline V gene lookup returns CDR1 SGHAT and CDR2 FQNNGV. The CDR3 length is 14 residues.

This chain uses TRBV15 with TRBJ2-1, with 7 bases lining up with TRBD2. Trimming removed 4 bases from V and 5 bases from J; junction bases left unmatched: 14. CDR1 is LNHNV and CDR2 is YYDKDF in the germline V gene (reference sequence). The CDR3 sequence is 17 residues long. CDR3 sequence reads: CATSTRPRASGDNEQFF. CDR3 nucleotide sequence: TGTGCCACCAGCACCCGACCGAGGGCTAGCGGAGACAATGAGCAGTTCTTC.

V and J are TRBV6-5 and TRBJ2-7; no clear D. This CDR3 has 11 residues. The germline CDR1 and CDR2 sequences are MNHEY and SVGAGI. Trimming took 4 bases from V and 3 from J, leaving 4 bases between them. This CDR3 reads CASSSVYEQYF. In nucleotides, the CDR3 is TGTGCCAGCAGTTCCGTCTACGAGCAGTACTTC.

The rearrangement links TRBV15 to TRBJ2-5; 9 bases are shared with TRBD1. V lost 5 bases to trimming and J lost 1 base; unmatched junction nucleotides: 2. The CDR3 is 14 residues long. Germline CDR1 and CDR2: LNHNV and YYDKDF (reference sequence). The CDR3 spells CATSGDRAQETQYF. The CDR3 coding sequence is TGTGCCACCAGCGGGGACAGGGCCCAAGAGACCCAGTACTTC. The variable domain in full, completed from reference TRBV15 and TRBJ2-5, reads DAMVIQNPRYQVTQFGKPVTLSCSQTLNHNVMYWYQQKSSQAPKLLFHYYDKDFNNEADTPDNFQSRRPNTSFCFLDIRSPGLGDTAMYLCATSGDRAQETQYFGPGTRLLVL.

The chain recombines TRBV7-8 with TRBJ1-2; tentatively, D is TRBD1 (5 bases). The germline V and J ends were trimmed by 1 base and 8 bases, with 11 bases remaining between them. Germline lookup yields CDR1 SGHVS and CDR2 FQNEAQ. The CDR3 totals 13 residues. The CDR3 region is CASSLERGYGYTF. The CDR3 nucleotides are TGTGCCAGCAGCTTAGAGCGGGGCTACGGCTACACCTTC.

The gene calls are TRBV30 and TRBJ2-3; a weak D match, TRBD1 (5 bases). Trimming shortened V by 4 bases and J by 2 bases, and 10 bases separated the two germline ends. This CDR3 region has 13 residues. Per the germline V gene, CDR1 is GTSNPN and CDR2 is SVGIG (reference sequence). CDR3 protein: CAWNKGLTDTQYF. DNA for the CDR3: TGTGCCTGGAATAAGGGGCTCACAGATACGCAGTATTTT.

The chain recombines TRBV14 with TRBJ2-3; D may be TRBD1 or TRBD2 (5 bases each). Germline values: CDR1 SGHDN, CDR2 FVKESK. The CDR3 is made up of 14 amino acids. V dropped 4 bases and J dropped 10 bases, with 18 bases sitting between them. The CDR3: CASSPLGVGGSQYF. DNA of the CDR3: TGTGCCAGCAGCCCACTAGGGGTTGGGGGATCGCAGTATTTT.

The DNA of the CDR3 is TGTGCCAGCCAGTACACCGGGGAGCTGTTTTTT. It is translated as CASQYTGELFF. V is TRBV4-2 and J is TRBJ2-2; D unclear. This CDR3 has 11 residues. The germline V gene encodes CDR1 LGHNA and CDR2 YNFKEQ. V dropped 8 bases and J dropped 3 bases, with 4 bases sitting between them.

J is TRBJ2-2 and V is TRBV19; TRBD1 agrees at 7 bases. Germline V gives CDR1 LNHDA, CDR2 SQIVND (reference sequence). V lost 6 bases to trimming and J lost 6 bases; unmatched junction nucleotides: 7. This CDR3 is 14 amino acids long. The CDR3 protein is CASRRRTGPGELFF. CDR3 coding DNA: TGTGCCAGTAGGCGACGGACAGGTCCCGGGGAGCTGTTTTTT.

This clone showed up just a few times. The chain recombines TRBV9 with TRBJ2-7; 13 bases align to TRBD2. The CDR3 is 16 residues long. Germline CDR1 SGDLS, CDR2 YYNGEE. V lost 4 bases to trimming and J lost 7 bases; unmatched junction nucleotides: 11. CDR3 protein: CASSRSPGLAGEEQYF. For the CDR3, the DNA is TGTGCCAGCAGCAGGAGCCCTGGACTAGCGGGAGAAGAGCAGTACTTC. The variable domain in full, with the rest retrieved from reference TRBV9 and TRBJ2-7, is DSGVTQTPKHLITATGQRVTLRCSPRSGDLSVYWYQQSLDQGLQFLIQYYNGEERAKGNILERFSAQQFPDLHSELNLSSLELGDSALYFCASSRSPGLAGEEQYFGPGTRLTVT.